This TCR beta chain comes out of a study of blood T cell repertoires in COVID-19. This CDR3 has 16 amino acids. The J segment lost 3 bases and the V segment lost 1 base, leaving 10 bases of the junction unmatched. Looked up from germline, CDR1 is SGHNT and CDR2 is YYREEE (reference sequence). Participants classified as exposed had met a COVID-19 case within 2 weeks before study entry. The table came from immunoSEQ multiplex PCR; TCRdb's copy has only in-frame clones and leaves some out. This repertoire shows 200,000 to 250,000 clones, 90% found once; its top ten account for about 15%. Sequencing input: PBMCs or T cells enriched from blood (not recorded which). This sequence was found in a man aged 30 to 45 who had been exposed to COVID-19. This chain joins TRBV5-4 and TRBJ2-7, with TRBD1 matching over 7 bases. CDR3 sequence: CASSLWATGLNYEQYF. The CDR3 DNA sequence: TGTGCCAGCAGCTTGTGGGCGACAGGGCTTAACTACGAGCAGTACTTC.